The text below deals with one T cell receptor beta chain. Its antigen is unknown. CDR1 is SEHNR and CDR2 is FQNEAQ in the germline V gene (reference sequence). This CDR3 spans 15 amino acids. Trimming removed 5 bases at V and 3 bases at J, with 15 bases between. The study ran its PCR with 60 Vbeta and 13 Jbeta primers. The repertoire was sequenced with immunoSEQ multiplex PCR; TCRdb's copy has only in-frame clones and lacks some. In total, the table holds roughly 110,000 clones. The data are from a study of cytomegalovirus exposure and HLA in healthy donors. The study's findings and limits: It was approximately 150 TCR beta chains that were listed as cytomegalovirus-associated. CMV serostatus stood as the only immune exposure information on hand.

Sequenced input: PBMCs. V usage is TRBV7-9 and J usage is TRBJ2-3; D is unresolved. This clonotype was sampled from a man in his forties in good health and CMV-seropositive. CDR3 nucleotide sequence: TGTGCCAGCAGCCCCCTACCCCTCCTAACAGATACGCAGTATTTT. This encodes CASSPLPLLTDTQYF.